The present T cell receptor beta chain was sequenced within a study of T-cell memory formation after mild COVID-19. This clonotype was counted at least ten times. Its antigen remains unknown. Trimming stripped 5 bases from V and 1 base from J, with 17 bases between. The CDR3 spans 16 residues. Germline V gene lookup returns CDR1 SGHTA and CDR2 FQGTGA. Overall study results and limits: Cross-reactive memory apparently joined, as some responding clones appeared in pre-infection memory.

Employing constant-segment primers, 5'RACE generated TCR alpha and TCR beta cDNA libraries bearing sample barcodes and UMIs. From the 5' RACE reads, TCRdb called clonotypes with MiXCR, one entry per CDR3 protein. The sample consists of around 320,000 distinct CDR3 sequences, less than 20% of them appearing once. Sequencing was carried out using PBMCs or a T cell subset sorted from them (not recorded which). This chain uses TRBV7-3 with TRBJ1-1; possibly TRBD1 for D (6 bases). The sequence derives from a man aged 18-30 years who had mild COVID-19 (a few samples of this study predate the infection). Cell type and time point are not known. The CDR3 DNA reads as TGTGCCAGCAGCCCCCGACAGGTGGGGACGAACACTGAAGCTTTCTTT. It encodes CASSPRQVGTNTEAFF. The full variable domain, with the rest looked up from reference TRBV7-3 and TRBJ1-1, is GAGVSQTPSNKVTEKGKYVELRCDPISGHTALYWYRQSLGQGPEFLIYFQGTGAADDSGLPNDRFFAVRPEGSVSTLKIQRTERGDSAVYLCASSPRQVGTNTEAFFGQGTRLTVV.